These 19 T cell receptor beta chains originate from one sample sequenced in a study of blood T cells in healthy people across ages. Primers used in a second PCR of roughly 7 to 11 cycles were a sample-barcoded 5' primer and a J-beta primer mix. MiXCR, applied by TCRdb to the 5' RACE reads, yields one record per CDR3 protein. Of approximately 1,700,000 distinct CDR3 sequences in the sample, about 39% were seen once. The sample consisted of blood. The receptors here all came from a human donor in good health.

This clonotype was counted only a few times. The V call is TRBV9, the J call TRBJ2-4, with D hard to call. Per the germline V gene, CDR1 is SGDLS and CDR2 is YYNGEE. Trimming pared 3 bases from V and 7 bases from J, leaving 11 bases between. This CDR3 has 13 residues. CDR3 sequence reads: CASSGPLGNIQYF. CDR3 DNA sequence: TGTGCCAGCAGCGGCCCCCTGGGGAACATTCAGTACTTC.

This clonotype occurred a few times. This rearrangement joins TRBV3-1 to TRBJ2-7; D gene uncertain. The germline V and J ends were trimmed by 1 base and 6 bases, with 16 bases remaining between them. This CDR3 region has 15 residues. CDR1 and CDR2 (germline): LGHDT, YNNKEL (reference sequence). The CDR3 coding sequence is TGTGCCAGCAGCCAAGGTGGACCGTACGTGAGCGAGCAGTACTTC. It specifies CASSQGGPYVSEQYF.

In this sample, this clonotype turned up a few times. The chain couples TRBV29-1 to TRBJ2-7, with 9 nucleotides matching TRBD1. Trimming at V came to 6 bases and at J to 3 bases, leaving 3 bases not matched to a gene. Germline V gene sequence: CDR1 SQVTM, CDR2 ANQGSEA. The CDR3 is 12 residues long. The CDR3 DNA is TGCAGCGTCGTGGACAGGGGCTACGAGCAGTACTTC. Translated, it gives CSVVDRGYEQYF.

This clonotype was observed a single time. The V gene is TRBV7-8, the J gene TRBJ1-5; possibly TRBD1 for D (6 bases). Germline-derived CDR1 and CDR2 are SGHVS and FQNEAQ. Trimming cost V 4 bases and J 4 bases, with 17 bases left between them. This CDR3 has 16 amino acids. The CDR3 DNA reads as TGTGCCAGCAGCTATCGGATGGACAGCGGGAATCAGCCCCAGCATTTT. Encoded protein: CASSYRMDSGNQPQHF.

This clonotype was detected a few times. This chain uses TRBV12-3 or TRBV12-4 with TRBJ1-1; D not resolved. V was shortened by 3 bases and J by 0 bases, with 5 bases between the two germline ends. This CDR3 contains 13 residues. The CDR3 bases are TGTGCCAGCAGTTTCGACATGAACACTGAAGCTTTCTTT. The encoded protein is CASSFDMNTEAFF.

This clonotype was detected a few times. The V gene is TRBV4-1, the J gene TRBJ1-2; D perhaps matches TRBD1 (5 bases). The germline V and J ends were trimmed by 1 base and 2 bases, with 8 bases remaining between them. The length of the CDR3 is 14 residues. CDR1 is MGHRA, CDR2 YSYEKL, per germline. The CDR3 DNA is TGCGCCAGCAGCCAAGTACAGGACAACTATGGCTACACCTTC. Translated, it gives CASSQVQDNYGYTF.

This clonotype was detected a few times. The V call is TRBV12-3 or TRBV12-4, the J call TRBJ1-2, with a possible D match to TRBD1 (6 bases). The length of the CDR3 is 13 residues. Between the trimmed V and J ends, which lost 4 bases and 6 bases, there was a span of 12 bases. The CDR3 reads CASSSLPGDGYTF. The CDR3 DNA reads TGTGCCAGCAGTTCCCTCCCAGGGGATGGCTACACCTTC.

CDR3 loop: CSARVVGRGHQETQYF. The CDR3, as DNA: TGCAGTGCTAGAGTAGTAGGCAGGGGGCACCAAGAGACCCAGTACTTC. The gene calls are TRBV20-1 and TRBJ2-5; the match to TRBD1 covers 8 bases. The CDR3 is made up of 16 amino acids. Germline-derived CDR1 and CDR2 are DFQATT and SNEGSKA (reference sequence). J lost 0 bases, V lost 1 base, and 7 bases had no gene match.

This clonotype occurred many times. A much bigger clone sits one base away, suggesting this may be a read error. The J gene is TRBJ2-6, the V gene TRBV15; possibly TRBD1 or TRBD2 for D (5 bases each). Germline V gene lookup returns CDR1 LNHNV and CDR2 YYDKDF (reference sequence). CDR3 length: 15 amino acids. As DNA, the CDR3 is TGTGCCACTCTCCTCGACGGGCCCGGGGCCAACGTCCGGACTTTC. Protein product: CATLLDGPGANVRTF.

This clonotype was counted between two and nine times. This CDR3 is CASGTGVSDYEQYF. The CDR3 DNA sequence: TGCGCCAGTGGGACAGGGGTCTCCGACTACGAGCAGTACTTC. The genes are TRBV5-1 and TRBJ2-7; 10 bases are shared with TRBD1. The CDR3 runs to 14 residues. J lost 3 bases, V lost 8 bases, and 8 bases had no gene match. CDR1 and CDR2 from the germline V gene are SGHRS and YFSETQ.

The V and J genes are TRBV7-2 and TRBJ1-2; D unresolved. Germline-derived CDR1 and CDR2 are SGHTA and FQGNSA. Trimming took off 2 bases at V and 2 bases at J, with 12 bases between the two ends. This CDR3 region has 15 residues. The chain's CDR3 is CASSLFRVGNYGYTF. CDR3 sequence (DNA): TGTGCCAGCAGCTTATTTCGCGTAGGGAACTATGGCTACACCTTC.

The CDR3 region is CSVGLGDGQPQHF. The DNA of the CDR3 is TGCAGCGTGGGACTCGGTGATGGTCAGCCCCAGCATTTT. The rearrangement uses TRBV29-1 and TRBJ1-5, with a weak D call TRBD1 (5 bases). Trimming pared 6 bases from V and 6 bases from J, leaving 15 bases between. In germline, CDR1 is SQVTM, CDR2 ANQGSEA. This CDR3 region has 13 residues. The variable domain in full, with the rest retrieved from reference TRBV29-1 and TRBJ1-5, is SAVISQKPSRDICQRGTSLTIQCQVDSQVTMMFWYRQQPGQSLTLIATANQGSEATYESGFVIDKFPISRPNLTFSTLTVSNMSPEDSSIYLCSVGLGDGQPQHFGDGTRLSIL.

The chain recombines TRBV20-1 with TRBJ2-7, with TRBD1 as a possible D gene (5 bases). CDR1 DFQATT and CDR2 SNEGSKA come from the germline V gene (reference sequence). The CDR3 loop spans 11 amino acids. The CDR3 is CSLGRGDEQYF. CDR3 bases: TGCAGCCTGGGTAGGGGCGACGAGCAGTACTTC.

The genes are TRBV12-5 and TRBJ2-7; TRBD1 aligns across 8 bases. Trimming took 7 bases from V and 5 from J; bases not matched to a gene: 7. Germline CDR1 reads LGHNT; CDR2 reads FRNRAP. CDR3 size: 13 residues. CDR3 sequence: CASAAGGLDEQYF. The CDR3 DNA reads TGTGCTAGTGCAGCAGGGGGCTTGGACGAGCAGTACTTC.

The chain combines TRBV6-5 with TRBJ2-5; the D is unclear. V lost 2 bases and J lost 1, with 5 bases in between. Germline lookup yields CDR1 MNHEY and CDR2 SVGAGI. CDR3 length equals 13 residues. CDR3 loop: CASSYTFQETQYF. The CDR3 DNA is TGTGCCAGCAGTTACACATTCCAAGAGACCCAGTACTTC.

DNA of the CDR3: TGCAGTGCTAGAGCCGGCCGGGATACGCAGTATTTT. This encodes CSARAGRDTQYF. The V gene is TRBV20-1, the J gene TRBJ2-3, with unresolved D. The CDR3 has 12 amino acids. The V gene's germline CDR1 is DFQATT and CDR2 SNEGSKA (reference sequence). Trimming cost V 1 base and J 6 bases, with 8 bases left between them.

V is TRBV2 and J is TRBJ1-2; 10 positions agree with TRBD1. Germline CDR1 SNHLY, CDR2 FYNNEI. The CDR3 consists of 13 residues. Unmatched junction bases numbered 5, after V lost 6 bases and J lost 7 bases. CDR3 in DNA: TGTGCCAGCAGAGACAGGGGGCGCTTTGGCTACACCTTC. Translating it yields CASRDRGRFGYTF.

The genes are TRBV7-2 and TRBJ1-5, with D unclear. The germline V gene has CDR1 SGHTA and CDR2 FQGNSA. The CDR3 totals 14 residues. V was pared by 5 bases and J by 1 base, with 9 bases between. CDR3 in DNA: TGTGCCAGCAGCCGCAGTACAAGCAATCAGCCCCAGCATTTT. Protein: CASSRSTSNQPQHF. Based on the CDR3 plus reference TRBV7-2 and TRBJ1-5, the full variable domain is GAGVSQSPSNKVTEKGKDVELRCDPISGHTALYWYRQSLGQGLEFLIYFQGNSAPDKSGLPSDRFSAERTGGSVSTLTIQRTQQEDSAVYLCASSRSTSNQPQHFGDGTRLSIL.

This clonotype has only a few counts. The V call is TRBV11-3, the J call TRBJ2-1; 9 bases are shared with TRBD1. CDR1 and CDR2 from the germline V gene are SGHNT and YENEEA. The CDR3 contains 14 residues. V was pared by 5 bases and J by 10 bases, with 9 bases of the junction left unmatched. CDR3 residues: CASSPGDRDGEQFF. The DNA for the CDR3 is TGTGCCAGCAGCCCCGGGGACAGGGACGGGGAGCAGTTCTTC.